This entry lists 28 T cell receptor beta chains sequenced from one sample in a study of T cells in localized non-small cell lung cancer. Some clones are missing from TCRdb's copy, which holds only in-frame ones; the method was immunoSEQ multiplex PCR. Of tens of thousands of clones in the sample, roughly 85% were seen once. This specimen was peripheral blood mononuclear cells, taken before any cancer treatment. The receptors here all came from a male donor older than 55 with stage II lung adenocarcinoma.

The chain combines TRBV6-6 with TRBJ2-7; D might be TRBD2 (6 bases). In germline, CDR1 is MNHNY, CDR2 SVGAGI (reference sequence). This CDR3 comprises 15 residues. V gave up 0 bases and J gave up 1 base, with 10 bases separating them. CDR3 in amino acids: CASSYSSSGSYEQYF. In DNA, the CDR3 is TGTGCCAGCAGTTACTCAAGTAGCGGATCCTACGAGCAGTACTTC.

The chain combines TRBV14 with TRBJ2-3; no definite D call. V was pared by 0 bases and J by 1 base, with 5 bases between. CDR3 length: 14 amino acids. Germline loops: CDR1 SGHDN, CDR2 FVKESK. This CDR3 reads CASSQDFRTDTQYF. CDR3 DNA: TGTGCCAGCAGCCAAGATTTCCGCACAGATACGCAGTATTTT.

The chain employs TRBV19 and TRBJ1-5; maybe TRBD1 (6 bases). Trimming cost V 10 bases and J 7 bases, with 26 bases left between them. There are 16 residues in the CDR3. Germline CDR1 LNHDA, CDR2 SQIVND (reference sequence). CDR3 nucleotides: TGTGCCACTAAGCGGGACATCATGGGCTACGGGCAGCCCCAGCATTTT. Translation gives CATKRDIMGYGQPQHF.

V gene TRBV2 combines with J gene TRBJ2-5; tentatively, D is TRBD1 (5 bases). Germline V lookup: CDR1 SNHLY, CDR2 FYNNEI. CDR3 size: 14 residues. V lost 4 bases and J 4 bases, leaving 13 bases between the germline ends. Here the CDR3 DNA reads TGTGCCAGCAGTGCATTGGTAAGGGGAGAGACCCAGTACTTC. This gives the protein CASSALVRGETQYF.

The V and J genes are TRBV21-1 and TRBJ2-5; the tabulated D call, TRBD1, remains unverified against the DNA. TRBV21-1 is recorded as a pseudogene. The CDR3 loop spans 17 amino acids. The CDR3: CASSKVWQGNLGETQYF. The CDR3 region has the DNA TGTGCCAGCAGCAAAGTTTGGCAGGGCAATTTAGGAGAGACCCAGTACTTC.

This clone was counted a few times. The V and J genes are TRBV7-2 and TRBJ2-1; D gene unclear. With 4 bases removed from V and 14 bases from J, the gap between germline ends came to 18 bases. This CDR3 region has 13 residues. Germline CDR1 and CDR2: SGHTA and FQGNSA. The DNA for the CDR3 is TGTGCCAGCAGCTCCAGCTCCCACTCTGGGAAGTTCTTC. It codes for CASSSSSHSGKFF.

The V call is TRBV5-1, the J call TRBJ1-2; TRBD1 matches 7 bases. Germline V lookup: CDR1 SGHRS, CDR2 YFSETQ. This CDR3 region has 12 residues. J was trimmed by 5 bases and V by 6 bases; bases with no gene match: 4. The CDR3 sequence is CASKAGGYGYTF. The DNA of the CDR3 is TGCGCCAGCAAGGCAGGGGGATATGGCTACACCTTC.

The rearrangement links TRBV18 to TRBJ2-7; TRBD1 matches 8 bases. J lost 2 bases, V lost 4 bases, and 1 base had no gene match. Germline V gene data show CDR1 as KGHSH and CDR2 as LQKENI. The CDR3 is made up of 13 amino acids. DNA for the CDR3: TGTGCCAGCTCACTACAGGGGGCCTACGAGCAGTACTTC. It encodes CASSLQGAYEQYF.

CDR3 loop: CASSETGRSGELFF. DNA for the CDR3: TGTGCCAGCAGTGAGACAGGGAGATCCGGGGAGCTGTTTTTT. The gene calls are TRBV2 and TRBJ2-2; 7 nucleotides agree with TRBD1. The junction had 4 bases not matched to a gene; V was cut back by 3 bases and J by 6 bases. This CDR3 spans 14 amino acids. The germline V gene encodes CDR1 SNHLY and CDR2 FYNNEI.

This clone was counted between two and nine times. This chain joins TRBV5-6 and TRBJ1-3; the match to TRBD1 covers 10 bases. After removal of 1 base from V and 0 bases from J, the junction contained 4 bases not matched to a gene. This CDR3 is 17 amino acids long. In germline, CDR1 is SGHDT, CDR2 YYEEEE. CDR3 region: CASSLPGTGDSGNTIYF. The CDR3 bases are TGTGCCAGCAGCTTGCCCGGGACAGGGGACTCTGGAAACACCATATATTTT.

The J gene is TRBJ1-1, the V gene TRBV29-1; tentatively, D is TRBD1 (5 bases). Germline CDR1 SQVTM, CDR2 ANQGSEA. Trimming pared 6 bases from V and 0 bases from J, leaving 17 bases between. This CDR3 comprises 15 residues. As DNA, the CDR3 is TGCAGCGTCCGGGGGGATAACTTAATGAACACTGAAGCTTTCTTT. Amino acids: CSVRGDNLMNTEAFF.

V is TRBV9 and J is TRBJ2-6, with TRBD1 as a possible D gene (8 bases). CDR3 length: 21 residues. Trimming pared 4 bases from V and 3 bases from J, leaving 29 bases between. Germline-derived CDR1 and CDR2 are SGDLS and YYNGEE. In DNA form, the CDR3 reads TGTGCCAGCAGCTCAAGGAGGGGGGGACAGGCCAGAGTGAGTGGGGCCAACGTCCTGACTTTC. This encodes CASSSRRGGQARVSGANVLTF. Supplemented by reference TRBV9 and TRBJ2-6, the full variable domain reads DSGVTQTPKHLITATGQRVTLRCSPRSGDLSVYWYQQSLDQGLQFLIQYYNGEERAKGNILERFSAQQFPDLHSELNLSSLELGDSALYFCASSSRRGGQARVSGANVLTFGAGSRLTVL.

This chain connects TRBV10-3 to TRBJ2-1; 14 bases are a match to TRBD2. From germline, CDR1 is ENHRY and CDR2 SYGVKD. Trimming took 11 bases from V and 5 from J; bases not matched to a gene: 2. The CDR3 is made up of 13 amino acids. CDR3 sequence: CAAGLAGDNEQFF. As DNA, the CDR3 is TGTGCCGCGGGACTAGCGGGAGACAATGAGCAGTTCTTC.

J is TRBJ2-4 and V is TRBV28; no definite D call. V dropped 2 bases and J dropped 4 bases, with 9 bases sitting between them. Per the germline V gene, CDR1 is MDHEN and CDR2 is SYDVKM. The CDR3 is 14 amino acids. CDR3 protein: CASSLGQEKNIQYF. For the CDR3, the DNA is TGTGCCAGCAGTTTAGGCCAGGAGAAAAACATTCAGTACTTC. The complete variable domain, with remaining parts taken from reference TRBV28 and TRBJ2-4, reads DVKVTQSSRYLVKRTGEKVFLECVQDMDHENMFWYRQDPGLGLRLIYFSYDVKMKEKGDIPEGYSVSREKKERFSLILESASTNQTSMYLCASSLGQEKNIQYFGAGTRLSVL.

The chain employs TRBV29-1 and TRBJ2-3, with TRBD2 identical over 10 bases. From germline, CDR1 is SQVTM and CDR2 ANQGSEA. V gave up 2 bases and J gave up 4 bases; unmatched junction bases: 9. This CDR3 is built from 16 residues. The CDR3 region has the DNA TGCAGCGTTGAAATTCCGCCTAGCGGGGGCCCAGATACGCAGTATTTT. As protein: CSVEIPPSGGPDTQYF.

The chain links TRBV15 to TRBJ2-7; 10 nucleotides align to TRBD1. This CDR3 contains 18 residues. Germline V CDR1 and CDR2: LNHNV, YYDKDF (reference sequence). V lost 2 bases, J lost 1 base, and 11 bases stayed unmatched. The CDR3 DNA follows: TGTGCCACCAGCAGACTCCACGCCCCGGGACAGGGGTCCTACGAGCAGTACTTC. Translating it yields CATSRLHAPGQGSYEQYF.

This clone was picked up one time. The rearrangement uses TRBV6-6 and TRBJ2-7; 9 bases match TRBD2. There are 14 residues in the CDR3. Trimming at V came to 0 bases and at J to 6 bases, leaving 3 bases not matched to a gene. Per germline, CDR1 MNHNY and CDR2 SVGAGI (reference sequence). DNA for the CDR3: TGTGCCAGCAGTTACTCTGGGACTAGCTTCGAGCAGTACTTC. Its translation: CASSYSGTSFEQYF.

The CDR3 reads CASSLGQPNTEAFF. In DNA, the CDR3 is TGCGCCAGCAGCTTGGGACAGCCGAACACTGAAGCTTTCTTT. The chain couples TRBV5-1 to TRBJ1-1, with a tentative D call TRBD1 (5 bases). The CDR3 consists of 14 residues. Trimming left V 0 bases short and J 1 base short, with 7 bases between. Looked up from germline, CDR1 is SGHRS and CDR2 is YFSETQ.

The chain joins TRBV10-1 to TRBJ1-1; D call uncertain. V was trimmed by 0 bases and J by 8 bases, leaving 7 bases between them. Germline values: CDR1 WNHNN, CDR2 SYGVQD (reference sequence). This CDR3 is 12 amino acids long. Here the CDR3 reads CASSESESEAFF. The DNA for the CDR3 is TGCGCCAGCAGTGAGTCGGAGTCAGAAGCTTTCTTT.

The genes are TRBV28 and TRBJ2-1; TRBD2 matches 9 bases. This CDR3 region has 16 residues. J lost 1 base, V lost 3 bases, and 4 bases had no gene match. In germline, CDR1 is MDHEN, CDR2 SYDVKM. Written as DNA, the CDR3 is TGTGCCAGCAGTTTTGGCGGGAGGGATTCCTACAATGAGCAGTTCTTC. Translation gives CASSFGGRDSYNEQFF.

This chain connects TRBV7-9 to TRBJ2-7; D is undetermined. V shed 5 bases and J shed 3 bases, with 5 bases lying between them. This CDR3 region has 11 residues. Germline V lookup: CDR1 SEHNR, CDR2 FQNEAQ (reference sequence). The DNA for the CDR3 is TGTGCCAGCAGCCCCCACTACGAGCAGTACTTC. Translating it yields CASSPHYEQYF.

The CDR3 DNA sequence: TGTGCCACCAGCACGATGGGACAGGGGACTATTGGAAACACCATATATTTT. It specifies CATSTMGQGTIGNTIYF. J is TRBJ1-3 and V is TRBV15; 10 bases match TRBD1. After removal of 4 bases from V and 3 bases from J, the junction contained 9 bases not matched to a gene. The CDR3 is 17 amino acids. Germline-derived CDR1 and CDR2 are LNHNV and YYDKDF (reference sequence).

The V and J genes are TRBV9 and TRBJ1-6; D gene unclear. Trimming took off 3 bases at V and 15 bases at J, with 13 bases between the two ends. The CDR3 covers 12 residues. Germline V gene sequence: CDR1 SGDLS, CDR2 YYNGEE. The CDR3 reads CASSGPRVHLHF. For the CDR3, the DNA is TGTGCCAGCAGCGGACCCCGTGTCCACCTCCACTTT. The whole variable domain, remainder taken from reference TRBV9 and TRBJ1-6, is DSGVTQTPKHLITATGQRVTLRCSPRSGDLSVYWYQQSLDQGLQFLIQYYNGEERAKGNILERFSAQQFPDLHSELNLSSLELGDSALYFCASSGPRVHLHFGNGTRLTVT.

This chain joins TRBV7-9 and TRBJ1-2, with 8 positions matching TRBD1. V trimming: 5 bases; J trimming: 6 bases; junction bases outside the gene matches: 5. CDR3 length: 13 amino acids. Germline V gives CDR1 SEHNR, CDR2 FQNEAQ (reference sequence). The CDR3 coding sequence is TGTGCCAGCAGCCTAGGACAGGGTGATGGCTACACCTTC. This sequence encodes CASSLGQGDGYTF.

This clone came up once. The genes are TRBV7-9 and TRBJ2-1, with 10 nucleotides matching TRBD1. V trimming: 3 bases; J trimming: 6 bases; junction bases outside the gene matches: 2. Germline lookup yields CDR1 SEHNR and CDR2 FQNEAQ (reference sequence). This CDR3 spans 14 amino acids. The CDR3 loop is CASSLGQGSNEQFF. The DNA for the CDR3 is TGTGCCAGCAGCTTGGGACAGGGGAGCAATGAGCAGTTCTTC.

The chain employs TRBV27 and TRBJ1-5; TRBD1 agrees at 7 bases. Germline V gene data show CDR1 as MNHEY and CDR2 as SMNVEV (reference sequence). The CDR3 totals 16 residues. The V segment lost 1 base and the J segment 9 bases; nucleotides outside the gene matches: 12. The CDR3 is CASSLYSGGLPGPQHF. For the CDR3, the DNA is TGTGCCAGCAGTTTATATTCAGGGGGACTGCCGGGGCCCCAGCATTTT.

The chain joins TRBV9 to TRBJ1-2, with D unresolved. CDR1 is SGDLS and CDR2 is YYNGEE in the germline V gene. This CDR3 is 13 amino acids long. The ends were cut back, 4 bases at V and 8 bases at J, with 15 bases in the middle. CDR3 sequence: CASSKRAQSGYTF. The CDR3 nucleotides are TGTGCCAGCAGCAAGAGGGCACAAAGCGGCTACACCTTC.

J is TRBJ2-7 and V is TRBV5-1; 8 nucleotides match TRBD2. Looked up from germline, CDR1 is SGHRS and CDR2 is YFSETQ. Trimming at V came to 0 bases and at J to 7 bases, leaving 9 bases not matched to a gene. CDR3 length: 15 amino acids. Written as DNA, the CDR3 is TGCGCCAGCAGCTTGGGGTCGGGAGGGCCGGGTGAGCAGTACTTC. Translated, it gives CASSLGSGGPGEQYF.